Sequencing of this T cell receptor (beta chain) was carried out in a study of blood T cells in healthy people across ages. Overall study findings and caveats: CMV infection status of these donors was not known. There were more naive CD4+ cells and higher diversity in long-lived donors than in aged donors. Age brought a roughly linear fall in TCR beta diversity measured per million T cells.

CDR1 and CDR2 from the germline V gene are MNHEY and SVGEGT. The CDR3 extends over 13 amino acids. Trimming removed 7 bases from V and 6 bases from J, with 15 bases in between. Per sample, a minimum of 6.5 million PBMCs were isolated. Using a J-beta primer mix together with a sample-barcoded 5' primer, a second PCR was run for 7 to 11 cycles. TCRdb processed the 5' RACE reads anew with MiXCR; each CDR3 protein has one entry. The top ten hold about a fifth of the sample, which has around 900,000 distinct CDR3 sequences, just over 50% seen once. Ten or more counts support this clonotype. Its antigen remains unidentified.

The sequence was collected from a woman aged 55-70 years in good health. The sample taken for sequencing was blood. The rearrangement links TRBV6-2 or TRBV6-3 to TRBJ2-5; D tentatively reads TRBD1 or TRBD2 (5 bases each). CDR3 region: CASTGHNGKTQYF. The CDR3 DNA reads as TGTGCCAGCACAGGACACAACGGGAAGACCCAGTACTTC.